The next 23 T cell receptor beta chains were all read from a single sample in a study of T cell changes during pregnancy in multiple sclerosis. The repertoire was sequenced with immunoSEQ multiplex PCR; TCRdb's copy has only in-frame clones and lacks some. The sample contains about 80,000 clones, 94% of which appear only once. Sequences were derived from peripheral blood, sampled in the second trimester of pregnancy. These receptors all stem from a female donor in good health, enrolled as a control in a pregnancy study.

V gene TRBV18 combines with J gene TRBJ1-5, with D maybe TRBD1 (5 bases). V was pared by 2 bases and J by 7 bases, with 15 bases between. The CDR3 totals 15 residues. Germline V CDR1 and CDR2: KGHSH, LQKENI. Here the CDR3 DNA reads TGTGCCAGCTCACCATCGCGTGGCAGGGCCCAGCCCCAGCATTTT. The encoded protein is CASSPSRGRAQPQHF.

V and J are TRBV28 and TRBJ2-5; 8 nucleotides align to TRBD2. Germline V CDR1 and CDR2: MDHEN, SYDVKM. Trimming at V came to 5 bases and at J to 5 bases, leaving 7 bases not matched to a gene. The CDR3 has 14 amino acids. CDR3 coding DNA: TGTGCCAGCAGTCCCGACACGGGAGGGGAGACCCAGTACTTC. Amino acid sequence: CASSPDTGGETQYF. Complete variable domain (other parts from reference TRBV28 and TRBJ2-5): DVKVTQSSRYLVKRTGEKVFLECVQDMDHENMFWYRQDPGLGLRLIYFSYDVKMKEKGDIPEGYSVSREKKERFSLILESASTNQTSMYLCASSPDTGGETQYFGPGTRLLVL.

The rearrangement joins TRBV5-8 to TRBJ1-1; no definite D call. Per germline, CDR1 SGHTS and CDR2 YDEGEE. The CDR3 totals 15 residues. V lost 0 bases, J lost 0 bases, and 9 bases lay in between. The CDR3 region is CASSLERAMNTEAFF. The CDR3 nucleotides are TGTGCCAGCAGCTTGGAGCGGGCCATGAACACTGAAGCTTTCTTT.

The genes are TRBV7-9 and TRBJ2-7, with 7 bases lining up with TRBD1. This CDR3 is 15 amino acids long. Trimming took 4 bases from V and 4 from J; bases not matched to a gene: 10. From germline, CDR1 is SEHNR and CDR2 FQNEAQ (reference sequence). The CDR3 DNA sequence: TGTGCCAGCAGCTCCTTGGGGACAGCGATGTACGAGCAGTACTTC. It encodes CASSSLGTAMYEQYF.

The chain employs TRBV5-1 and TRBJ2-5; no definite D call. Trimming stripped 3 bases from V and 2 bases from J, with 11 bases between. The CDR3 loop spans 14 amino acids. Germline CDR1 is SGHRS and CDR2 is YFSETQ. The CDR3 here is CASSSLGAQETQYF. In nucleotides, the CDR3 is TGCGCCAGCAGCTCCCTAGGAGCACAAGAGACCCAGTACTTC.

The chain joins TRBV7-2 to TRBJ2-7; tentative D call: TRBD2 (5 bases). The V gene lost 1 base and the J gene lost 0 bases, with 13 bases spanning the gap. Per germline, CDR1 SGHTA and CDR2 FQGNSA. The CDR3 sequence is 16 residues long. CDR3 DNA: TGTGCCAGCAGCTTAGTGGGCGGACTCAGCTCCTACGAGCAGTACTTC. This encodes CASSLVGGLSSYEQYF.

The chain couples TRBV2 to TRBJ2-1; TRBD1 agrees at 8 bases. V lost 3 bases and J lost 6; bases outside the gene matches: 13. CDR1 SNHLY and CDR2 FYNNEI come from the germline V gene. This CDR3 has 17 amino acids. CDR3 region: CASSDLQGARVSNEQFF. Written as DNA, the CDR3 is TGTGCCAGCAGTGATCTCCAGGGGGCGCGAGTTTCCAATGAGCAGTTCTTC.

In its sample, this clone was seen a few times. CDR3 coding DNA: TGTGCCAGCAGCGGGACTTTCGCAAGGGAGACCCAGTACTTC. As protein: CASSGTFARETQYF. This chain connects TRBV14 to TRBJ2-5, with D possibly matching TRBD2 (6 bases). The V and J ends lost 5 bases and 5 bases respectively, with 15 bases between them. The CDR3 length is 14 residues. The germline gives CDR1 SGHDN, CDR2 FVKESK.

V gene TRBV6-5 combines with J gene TRBJ2-7; 7 bases fit TRBD1. After removal of 4 bases from V and 1 base from J, the junction contained 4 bases not matched to a gene. Germline CDR1 and CDR2: MNHEY and SVGAGI. The CDR3 extends over 14 amino acids. CDR3: CASSSQGNSYEQYF. CDR3 in DNA: TGTGCCAGCAGTTCACAGGGGAATTCCTACGAGCAGTACTTC.

V usage is TRBV5-5 and J usage is TRBJ2-1; 12 bases agree with TRBD2. The germline gives CDR1 SGHKS, CDR2 YYEKEE (reference sequence). The length of the CDR3 is 16 residues. The V and J ends lost 3 bases and 8 bases, in that order; junction bases with no gene match: 9. CDR3 residues: CASSSKTSGRLDEQFF. The CDR3 DNA sequence: TGTGCCAGCAGCTCGAAAACTAGCGGGAGGTTGGATGAGCAGTTCTTC.

This chain joins TRBV5-6 and TRBJ2-5; weak D call: TRBD1 (6 bases). The CDR3 loop spans 13 amino acids. V shed 4 bases and J shed 5 bases, with 12 bases lying between them. CDR1 is SGHDT and CDR2 is YYEEEE in the germline V gene. The CDR3 region is CASSARQAETQYF. The DNA of the CDR3 is TGTGCCAGCAGCGCCCGACAGGCGGAGACCCAGTACTTC.

This chain's CDR3 is CASSLDSNQPQHF. The CDR3 coding sequence is TGTGCCAGCTCACTCGACAGTAATCAGCCCCAGCATTTT. This chain joins TRBV18 and TRBJ1-5, with TRBD1 as a possible D gene (5 bases). The CDR3 covers 13 residues. CDR1 and CDR2 (germline): KGHSH, LQKENI. Trimming shortened V by 4 bases and J by 4 bases, and 8 bases separated the two germline ends.

The rearrangement joins TRBV18 to TRBJ1-5; 8 bases agree with TRBD1. In germline, CDR1 is KGHSH, CDR2 LQKENI. Germline trimming cut 6 bases from V and 5 bases from J; bases unmatched to any gene: 6. This CDR3 has 14 residues. CDR3 coding DNA: TGTGCCAGCTCCAGAGGACAGGGAGATCAGCCCCAGCATTTT. Translation: CASSRGQGDQPQHF.

The chain links TRBV2 to TRBJ2-3; D ambiguous. Germline V gives CDR1 SNHLY, CDR2 FYNNEI. This CDR3 is 14 amino acids long. Trimming took 4 bases from V and 1 from J, leaving 9 bases between them. For the CDR3, the DNA is TGTGCCAGCAGTGGTACAGTCGGCACAGATACGCAGTATTTT. Protein sequence: CASSGTVGTDTQYF. The full variable domain, completed using reference TRBV2 and TRBJ2-3, is EPEVTQTPSHQVTQMGQEVILRCVPISNHLYFYWYRQILGQKVEFLVSFYNNEISEKSEIFDDQFSVERPDGSNFTLKIRSTKLEDSAMYFCASSGTVGTDTQYFGPGTRLTVL.

This chain connects TRBV7-9 to TRBJ2-1; 9 bases agree with TRBD2. The CDR3 length is 15 residues. V shed 5 bases, J shed 2 bases, and the junction held 4 bases outside the gene matches. The germline V gene encodes CDR1 SEHNR and CDR2 FQNEAQ (reference sequence). This chain's CDR3 is CASSLSGGTYNEQFF. CDR3 in DNA: TGTGCCAGCAGCCTCAGCGGGGGGACCTACAATGAGCAGTTCTTC.

The CDR3 sequence: CASGGTGGNEQFF. The CDR3, as DNA: TGTGCCAGCGGCGGGACAGGGGGCAATGAGCAGTTCTTC. The V call is TRBV6-6, the J call TRBJ2-1; 11 nucleotides match TRBD1. The CDR3 has 13 residues. The ends lost 8 bases at V and 6 bases at J; junction bases unmatched: 3. Germline-derived CDR1 and CDR2 are MNHNY and SVGAGI (reference sequence).

The rearrangement joins TRBV28 to TRBJ2-1; D is perhaps TRBD2 (6 bases). The germline V gene encodes CDR1 MDHEN and CDR2 SYDVKM. This CDR3 contains 15 residues. Deletions cut 6 bases from V and 6 bases from J, with 18 bases between. The CDR3 coding sequence is TGTGCCAGCAGGGCCCAAGGGACTGGGACCAATGAGCAGTTCTTC. Residues: CASRAQGTGTNEQFF. Full variable domain (remainder filled in from reference TRBV28 and TRBJ2-1): DVKVTQSSRYLVKRTGEKVFLECVQDMDHENMFWYRQDPGLGLRLIYFSYDVKMKEKGDIPEGYSVSREKKERFSLILESASTNQTSMYLCASRAQGTGTNEQFFGPGTRLTVL.

The count of this clone is one. The chain recombines TRBV28 with TRBJ2-1; 10 bases are shared with TRBD2. Germline CDR1 reads MDHEN; CDR2 reads SYDVKM. Unmatched junction bases numbered 9, after V lost 5 bases and J lost 5 bases. The CDR3 contains 16 residues. The DNA of the CDR3 is TGTGCCAGCAGTCGCGGGGGACTAGCGACCAACAATGAGCAGTTCTTC. Its protein product is CASSRGGLATNNEQFF.

The V call is TRBV5-4, the J call TRBJ2-1; TRBD2 agrees at 16 bases. V lost 4 bases to trimming and J lost 8 bases; unmatched junction nucleotides: 6. Germline values: CDR1 SGHNT, CDR2 YYREEE (reference sequence). The CDR3 loop spans 16 amino acids. The CDR3 DNA follows: TGTGCCAGCAGCCCAGGGACTAGCGGGAGGGCCTATGAGCAGTTCTTC. Translated, it gives CASSPGTSGRAYEQFF.

V gene TRBV6-5 combines with J gene TRBJ1-3, with D perhaps TRBD1 (5 bases). V was clipped by 7 bases and J by 3 bases, with 13 bases between them. This CDR3 contains 14 residues. Germline values: CDR1 MNHEY, CDR2 SVGAGI. Here the CDR3 reads CASTLGEGGNTIYF. The CDR3 DNA sequence: TGTGCCAGCACCCTGGGGGAGGGTGGAAACACCATATATTTT.

V and J are TRBV30 and TRBJ2-2; D is possibly TRBD2 (6 bases). This CDR3 contains 13 residues. Germline V CDR1 and CDR2: GTSNPN, SVGIG (reference sequence). Trimming shortened V by 1 base and J by 6 bases, and 9 bases separated the two germline ends. CDR3 in DNA: TGTGCCTGGAGTGCGGGGGATCCCGGGGAGCTGTTTTTT. Its translation is CAWSAGDPGELFF.

This rearrangement joins TRBV29-1 to TRBJ2-6; D is unresolved. This CDR3 contains 15 residues. V was clipped by 4 bases and J by 0 bases, with 10 bases between them. Germline assignment: CDR1 SQVTM and CDR2 ANQGSEA. The CDR3 region has the DNA TGCAGCGTTGGAAGAGGTAGCTCTGGGGCCAACGTCCTGACTTTC. It encodes CSVGRGSSGANVLTF.

The V gene is TRBV30, the J gene TRBJ2-7; TRBD2 matches 10 bases. The CDR3 spans 15 residues. Looked up from germline, CDR1 is GTSNPN and CDR2 is SVGIG (reference sequence). Trimming removed 3 bases from V and 6 bases from J; junction bases left unmatched: 11. DNA for the CDR3: TGTGCCTGGAGCAGCGGGAGGGCCCCCGGGTTCGAGCAGTACTTC. This gives the protein CAWSSGRAPGFEQYF.